The 18 T cell receptor beta chains below all came from one sample that was sequenced in a study of T cell repertoires in cytomegalovirus infection. Each CDR3 protein gets one entry after TCRdb re-called the reads with MiXCR. The data show roughly 500,000 distinct CDR3 sequences, 30% to 40% seen once. No antigens are known for them. Source: cultured PBMCs, taken from culture after CMV antigen stimulation. Source of these receptors: a human donor in good health (CMV status not recorded). Some clones in this sample may be carry-over from other donors' samples.

The rearrangement links TRBV5-8 to TRBJ2-7; possibly TRBD1 for D (7 bases). Germline CDR1 is SGHTS and CDR2 is YDEGEE. Trimming pared 5 bases from V and 6 bases from J, leaving 21 bases between. The CDR3 sequence is 15 residues long. Written as DNA, the CDR3 is TGTGCCAGCAGGTCACCGGGAGACAGGGCTTCCGAGCAGTACTTC. Translated: CASRSPGDRASEQYF.

The gene calls are TRBV7-9 and TRBJ2-7, with D hard to call. V lost 3 bases and J lost 3, with 9 bases in between. The germline V gene has CDR1 SEHNR and CDR2 FQNEAQ (reference sequence). There are 13 residues in the CDR3. The DNA for the CDR3 is TGTGCCAGCAGCTTGGCCCCTTTCTACGAGCAGTACTTC. Translated: CASSLAPFYEQYF.

V usage is TRBV6-2 or TRBV6-3 and J usage is TRBJ2-1; D gene ambiguous. V lost 4 bases to trimming and J lost 8 bases, with 6 bases between them. This CDR3 is 11 amino acids long. Germline values: CDR1 MNHEY, CDR2 SVGEGT. The CDR3 sequence: CASSFPDEQFF. The CDR3 DNA is TGTGCCAGCAGTTTTCCGGATGAGCAGTTCTTC.

CDR3 DNA sequence: TGCGCCAGCAGCCAAAGGGTGGTACAGGGGGCAGGCGAGCAGTACTTC. It encodes CASSQRVVQGAGEQYF. The chain has TRBV4-3 and TRBJ2-7, with TRBD1 identical over 9 bases. V shed 2 bases, J shed 6 bases, and the junction held 11 bases outside the gene matches. Looked up from germline, CDR1 is LGHNA and CDR2 is YSLEER. There are 16 residues in the CDR3.

This clonotype was observed a handful of times. The chain couples TRBV7-2 to TRBJ1-2; D is possibly TRBD1 (6 bases). The V end lost 3 bases, the J end lost 4 bases, and 12 bases lay between the germline ends. The CDR3 consists of 14 residues. The germline gives CDR1 SGHTA, CDR2 FQGNSA. The CDR3 reads CASSFNREVYGYTF. CDR3 bases: TGTGCCAGCAGCTTTAACAGGGAAGTCTATGGCTACACCTTC.

V and J are TRBV4-1 and TRBJ1-5, with TRBD1 matching over 8 bases. The CDR3 consists of 15 residues. Germline V gene sequence: CDR1 MGHRA, CDR2 YSYEKL. The V and J ends lost 1 base and 6 bases, in that order; junction bases with no gene match: 5. CDR3 region: CASSQGTGRTQPQHF. CDR3 DNA: TGCGCCAGCAGCCAAGGGACAGGGCGGACTCAGCCCCAGCATTTT.

The chain has TRBV7-6 and TRBJ2-7; TRBD2 might be the D (6 bases). The CDR3 covers 16 residues. Trimming cost V 5 bases and J 3 bases, with 20 bases left between them. Germline V gene lookup returns CDR1 SGHVS and CDR2 FNYEAQ. CDR3 in amino acids: CASSGTVASEVYEQYV. The CDR3 DNA follows: TGTGCCAGCAGCGGAACAGTTGCTAGCGAGGTCTACGAGCAGTACGTC.

This clonotype was observed a handful of times. The chain employs TRBV7-2 and TRBJ2-3; D possibly uses TRBD1 or TRBD2 (5 bases each). CDR1 is SGHTA, CDR2 FQGNSA, per germline. The V end was cut by 5 bases, the J end by 4 bases, with 13 bases between. CDR3 length: 14 amino acids. Here the CDR3 DNA reads TGTGCCAGCAGCGTGGGGGTCGAGTCAGATACGCAGTATTTT. Protein product: CASSVGVESDTQYF.

In the case of this clonotype: A read error may account for a junction end that differs from germline. The J gene is TRBJ2-1, the V gene TRBV7-2; 9 bases match TRBD2. Germline CDR1 and CDR2: SGHTA and FQGNSA. The CDR3 sequence is 15 residues long. The CDR3 is CASTLWAREGNEQFF. CDR3 sequence (DNA): TGTGCCAGCACCTTATGGGCGCGGGAGGGGAATGAGCAGTTCTTC. Full variable domain (outside the CDR3, taken from reference TRBV7-2 and TRBJ2-1): GAGVSQSPSNKVTEKGKDVELRCDPISGHTALYWYRQSLGQGLEFLIYFQGNSAPDKSGLPSDRFSAERTGGSVSTLTIQRTQQEDSAVYLCASTLWAREGNEQFFGPGTRLTVL.

The rearrangement links TRBV7-2 to TRBJ2-5; a weak D match, TRBD2 (6 bases). The germline V gene has CDR1 SGHTA and CDR2 FQGNSA. The V and J ends lost 1 base and 4 bases respectively, with 10 bases between them. The length of the CDR3 is 14 residues. The CDR3 sequence is CASSLGGGPETQYF. DNA for the CDR3: TGTGCCAGCAGCTTAGGGGGAGGTCCAGAGACCCAGTACTTC.

This clonotype was seen a few times. The V call is TRBV19, the J call TRBJ1-1, with 9 bases aligning to TRBD1. The CDR3 contains 15 residues. Germline CDR1 reads LNHDA; CDR2 reads SQIVND (reference sequence). With 5 bases clipped from V and 2 bases from J, the junction kept 6 bases outside the gene matches. The CDR3 DNA reads TGTGCCAGTAGTCCACAGGGGGCCATAAACACTGAAGCTTTCTTT. It translates to CASSPQGAINTEAFF.

This clonotype was picked up a small number of times. The CDR3 DNA reads TGTGCCAGCAGCTTGGCCGCGACGCAAAACATTCAGTACTTC. It codes for CASSLAATQNIQYF. The chain recombines TRBV5-4 with TRBJ2-4; D is undetermined. This CDR3 spans 14 amino acids. CDR1 and CDR2 (germline): SGHNT, YYREEE (reference sequence). Trimming removed 0 bases at V and 5 bases at J, with 9 bases between.

This clonotype was seen only a few times. V gene TRBV20-1 combines with J gene TRBJ2-7; TRBD2 matches 9 bases. The CDR3 runs to 14 residues. The V and J ends lost 6 bases and 2 bases, in that order; junction bases with no gene match: 8. CDR1 is DFQATT and CDR2 is SNEGSKA in the germline V gene (reference sequence). In DNA, the CDR3 is TGCAGTGCCTGGGTGGCGGGAGGGCCCTACGAGCAGTACTTC. Protein sequence: CSAWVAGGPYEQYF.

This rearrangement joins TRBV6-2 or TRBV6-3 to TRBJ2-7; 10 bases match TRBD1. The CDR3 covers 17 residues. Germline lookup yields CDR1 MNHEY and CDR2 SVGEGT. The junction had 17 bases not matched to a gene; V was cut back by 6 bases and J by 6 bases. This CDR3 reads CASSPLGGTGARLEQYF. In DNA, the CDR3 is TGTGCCAGCAGCCCCCTGGGGGGGACAGGGGCCCGACTCGAGCAGTACTTC.

This clonotype has more than one count but fewer than ten. J is TRBJ2-7 and V is TRBV11-2, with no clear D. Germline V lookup: CDR1 SGHAT, CDR2 FQNNGV. The CDR3 totals 13 residues. The germline V and J ends were trimmed by 5 bases and 7 bases, with 15 bases remaining between them. The CDR3 nucleotides read TGTGCCAGCAGCCAAACCCGGAGTGGTGAGCAGTACTTC. Translating it yields CASSQTRSGEQYF.

This chain connects TRBV19 to TRBJ2-3; 10 bases are shared with TRBD2. CDR3 length: 16 residues. V dropped 5 bases and J dropped 5; count of bases not matched to a gene: 10. Germline V gene lookup returns CDR1 LNHDA and CDR2 SQIVND (reference sequence). DNA of the CDR3: TGTGCCAGTAGTTCCCGGACTAGCGGTAGAGGAGATACGCAGTATTTT. Its protein product is CASSSRTSGRGDTQYF.

This clonotype showed up many times. The chain recombines TRBV7-2 with TRBJ2-7, with TRBD1 matching over 7 bases. The CDR3 consists of 15 residues. CDR1 and CDR2 from the germline V gene are SGHTA and FQGNSA. V gave up 4 bases and J gave up 5 bases; unmatched junction bases: 11. The CDR3 is CASSYAGGFTDEQYF. Written as DNA, the CDR3 is TGTGCCAGCAGCTATGCAGGGGGTTTTACCGACGAGCAGTACTTC.

The CDR3 spells CASSLEPSWGTKLFF. The CDR3 coding sequence is TGTGCCAGCAGCTTAGAACCGTCTTGGGGCACAAAACTGTTTTTT. V gene TRBV7-2 combines with J gene TRBJ1-4, with D possibly being TRBD1 (5 bases). Germline CDR1 and CDR2: SGHTA and FQGNSA. The CDR3 extends over 15 amino acids. Trimming cost V 1 base and J 10 bases, with 16 bases left between them.